The 5 T cell receptor beta chains below all came from one sample that was sequenced in a study of T cell repertoires in cytomegalovirus infection. The antigens for these receptors are not known. TCRdb used MiXCR to reprocess the reads, holding one entry per CDR3 protein. The sample lists about 570,000 distinct CDR3 sequences, about 39% occurring once. Sequenced material: cultured PBMCs, taken from culture after CMV antigen stimulation. The receptors here all came from a human donor in good health (CMV status not recorded). Some clones in this sample may be carry-over from other donors' samples.

The chain joins TRBV7-2 to TRBJ2-3; 9 bases are shared with TRBD2. V lost 0 bases and J lost 15; bases outside the gene matches: 7. This CDR3 region has 13 residues. Germline CDR1 and CDR2: SGHTA and FQGNSA. The CDR3 DNA sequence: TGTGCCAGCAGCTTAGCGCAGGGGACTAGCATCTATTTT. As protein: CASSLAQGTSIYF.

The chain links TRBV6-1 to TRBJ1-5, with D unclear. The CDR3 sequence is 13 residues long. Trimming stripped 2 bases from V and 6 bases from J, with 8 bases between. Looked up from germline, CDR1 is MNHNS and CDR2 is SASEGT. CDR3 DNA: TGTGCCAGCAGTGAATCGGAGGGTCAGCCCCAGCATTTT. This sequence encodes CASSESEGQPQHF.

This chain connects TRBV6-5 to TRBJ1-3; D is ambiguous. The CDR3 extends over 14 amino acids. Germline V CDR1 and CDR2: MNHEY, SVGAGI. V lost 3 bases and J lost 4, with 10 bases in between. CDR3 DNA sequence: TGTGCCAGCAGTTATGGCGGATTCGGAAACACCATATATTTT. It is translated as CASSYGGFGNTIYF.

V gene TRBV6-6 combines with J gene TRBJ2-6, with 8 bases fitting TRBD1. CDR1 is MNHNY, CDR2 SVGAGI, per germline (reference sequence). This CDR3 comprises 16 residues. V was pared by 5 bases and J by 0 bases, with 3 bases of the junction left unmatched. In nucleotides, the CDR3 is TGTGCCAGCAGTGCCGGGACAGGCTCTGGGGCCAACGTCCTGACTTTC. Amino acids: CASSAGTGSGANVLTF.

The DNA for the CDR3 is TGCGCCAGCAGCCAAGCCGGGCCCGGAGTTCAAGAGACCCAGTACTTC. It translates to CASSQAGPGVQETQYF. The chain joins TRBV4-3 to TRBJ2-5; no clear D gene. This CDR3 spans 16 amino acids. V lost 1 base and J lost 2, with 14 bases in between. The germline CDR1 and CDR2 sequences are LGHNA and YSLEER.